One T cell receptor beta chain is described in this entry. Seattle researchers signed up patients amid active infection and tracked them longitudinally. This entry belongs to a study of blood T cell repertoires in COVID-19. Under the authors' procedure: Nucleated cell number was recorded as an estimate derived from reference gene primer amplification. The protocol was immunoSEQ multiplex PCR, while the TCRdb copy is restricted to in-frame clones and leaves out a portion. That table supplies the V and J calls and clone size; D and trimming were determined from the DNA. This table holds 540,000 or so clones, about 89% found once. The origin of this receptor is a woman in her 50s with COVID-19, enrolled during active disease. The sample consisted of peripheral blood.

Here the CDR3 reads CASSQLEQGNTEAFF. CDR3 coding DNA: TGTGCCAGCAGCCAACTCGAACAGGGGAACACTGAAGCTTTCTTT. The chain links TRBV4-2 to TRBJ1-1, with D perhaps matching TRBD1 (6 bases). The CDR3 is 15 amino acids. V lost 2 bases to trimming and J lost 1 base, with 11 bases between them. Germline-derived CDR1 and CDR2 are LGHNA and YNFKEQ.